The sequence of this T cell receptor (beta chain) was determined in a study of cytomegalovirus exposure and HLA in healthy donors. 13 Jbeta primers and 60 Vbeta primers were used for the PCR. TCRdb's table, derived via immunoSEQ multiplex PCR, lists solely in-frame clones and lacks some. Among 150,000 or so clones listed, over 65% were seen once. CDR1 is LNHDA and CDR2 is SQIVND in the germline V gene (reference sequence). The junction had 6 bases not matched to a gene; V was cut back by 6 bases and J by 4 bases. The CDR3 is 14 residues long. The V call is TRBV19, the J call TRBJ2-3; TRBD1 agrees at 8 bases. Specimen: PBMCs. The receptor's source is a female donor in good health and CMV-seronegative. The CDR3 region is CASSRDRRADTQYF. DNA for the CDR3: TGTGCCAGTAGCCGGGACAGGCGCGCAGATACGCAGTATTTT.